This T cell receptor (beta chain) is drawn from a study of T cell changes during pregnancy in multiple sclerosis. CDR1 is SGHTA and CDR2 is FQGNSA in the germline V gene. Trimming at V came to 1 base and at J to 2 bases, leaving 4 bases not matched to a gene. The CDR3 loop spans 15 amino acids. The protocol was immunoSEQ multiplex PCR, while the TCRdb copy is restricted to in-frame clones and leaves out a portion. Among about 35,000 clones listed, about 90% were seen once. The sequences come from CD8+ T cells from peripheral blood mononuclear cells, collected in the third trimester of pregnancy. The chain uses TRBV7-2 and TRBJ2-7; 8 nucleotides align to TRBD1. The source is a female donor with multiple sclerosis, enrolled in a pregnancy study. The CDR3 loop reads CASSLVQGGAYEQYF. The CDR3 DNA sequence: TGTGCCAGCAGCTTAGTACAGGGGGGAGCCTACGAGCAGTACTTC.